This passage covers 30 T cell receptor beta chains from one sample sequenced in a study of regulatory T cells in long-lasting Graves disease. Investigators prepared the TCR beta libraries by applying iRepertoire HTBI primers and Arm-PCR of CDR3 regions. TCRdb independently ran MiXCR on the multiplex PCR reads; one entry per CDR3 protein. The sample shows around 500,000 distinct CDR3 sequences, 20% to 25% of them seen only once. As to time point: persistent/refractory GD, antithyroid drugs over 5 years with positive TRAb. RNA isolated from PBMCs was used to make the TCR library. Sequencing used peripheral blood mononuclear cells (PBMCs), obtained when the disease was refractory, from a patient treated with antithyroid drugs. Receptors were obtained from a female donor with Graves disease.

J is TRBJ2-7 and V is TRBV20-1; D is perhaps TRBD1 or TRBD2 (5 bases each). CDR3 length: 13 residues. Germline lookup yields CDR1 DFQATT and CDR2 SNEGSKA (reference sequence). With 7 bases removed from V and 7 bases from J, the gap between germline ends came to 20 bases. The CDR3 region has the DNA TGCAGTGTATCGGGGACGGGGAAGTGGGAGCAGTACTTC. Translating gives CSVSGTGKWEQYF.

This clonotype was recorded many times. This rearrangement joins TRBV5-8 to TRBJ1-5, with no clear D. Looked up from germline, CDR1 is SGHTS and CDR2 is YDEGEE. Trimming left V 5 bases short and J 0 bases short, with 15 bases between. The CDR3 is 16 residues long. The CDR3 DNA follows: TGTGCCAGCAGTCCCGCTTACACGGATAGCAATCAGCCCCAGCATTTT. It encodes CASSPAYTDSNQPQHF.

This clonotype was detected only a few times. The rearrangement links TRBV4-2 to TRBJ2-7, with TRBD2 matching 15 bases. V lost 1 base to trimming and J lost 0 bases; unmatched junction nucleotides: 10. This CDR3 is 20 amino acids long. Germline loops: CDR1 LGHNA, CDR2 YNFKEQ. The CDR3 DNA follows: TGTGCCAGCAGCCAAGTAAGACCTGGACTAGCGGGAGGGAGCTCCTACGAGCAGTACTTC. Protein sequence: CASSQVRPGLAGGSSYEQYF.

The chain links TRBV12-3 or TRBV12-4 to TRBJ2-2; TRBD1 matches 7 bases. The CDR3 consists of 14 residues. Losses at the gene ends were 10 bases for V and 6 bases for J; bases not matched to a gene: 11. The CDR3 loop reads CATIPPGGSGELFF. CDR3 DNA: TGTGCCACTATCCCTCCAGGGGGATCCGGGGAGCTGTTTTTT.

This clonotype was observed many times. The chain employs TRBV28 and TRBJ2-5, with 7 bases matching TRBD1. Germline lookup yields CDR1 MDHEN and CDR2 SYDVKM. V gave up 8 bases and J gave up 1 base; unmatched junction bases: 10. The length of the CDR3 is 15 residues. CDR3: CASCPGQTTQETQYF. The CDR3 DNA sequence: TGTGCCAGCTGTCCGGGACAGACGACCCAAGAGACCCAGTACTTC.

This clonotype was counted ten times or more. The chain is built from TRBV6-1 and TRBJ2-5, with TRBD2 as a possible D gene (6 bases). CDR1 is MNHNS, CDR2 SASEGT, per germline. The CDR3 extends over 15 amino acids. V was shortened by 1 base and J by 1 base, with 10 bases between the two germline ends. The CDR3 DNA is TGTGCCAGCAGTGAAGGGGGAGGTACCCAAGAGACCCAGTACTTC. Protein product: CASSEGGGTQETQYF.

The V gene is TRBV4-1, the J gene TRBJ2-4; D possibly corresponds to TRBD2 (6 bases). Germline assignment: CDR1 MGHRA and CDR2 YSYEKL. This CDR3 has 18 amino acids. V was cut by 1 base and J by 3 bases, with 19 bases left in between. The CDR3 coding sequence is TGCGCCAGCAGCCAAGGGGGTCCACGGGGAGGAGGCAAAAACATTCAGTACTTC. It is translated as CASSQGGPRGGGKNIQYF.

The chain is built from TRBV6-1 and TRBJ1-5; D may be TRBD1 (6 bases). Germline-derived CDR1 and CDR2 are MNHNS and SASEGT. The CDR3 is made up of 14 amino acids. Between the trimmed V and J ends, which lost 7 bases and 0 bases, there was a span of 10 bases. CDR3: CASTLGGSNQPQHF. The CDR3 coding sequence is TGTGCCAGCACCTTAGGGGGTAGCAATCAGCCCCAGCATTTT.

This clonotype appeared a few times. The V gene is TRBV6-1, the J gene TRBJ2-7; D assignment may be TRBD1 or TRBD2 (5 bases each). Germline CDR1 MNHNS, CDR2 SASEGT. The V gene lost 6 bases and the J gene lost 4 bases, with 25 bases spanning the gap. The CDR3 spans 17 residues. CDR3 coding DNA: TGTGCCAGCAGGTCCCTCAAAACCGGGACCAGCGCGTACGAGCAGTACTTC. Translating gives CASRSLKTGTSAYEQYF.

This clonotype was recorded a few times. The chain employs TRBV19 and TRBJ1-6; weak D call: TRBD1 (6 bases). Per germline, CDR1 LNHDA and CDR2 SQIVND (reference sequence). V was shortened by 9 bases and J by 3 bases, with 15 bases between the two germline ends. The CDR3 is 15 residues long. This CDR3 reads CASNPGQLYNSPLHF. CDR3 in DNA: TGTGCCAGCAATCCCGGACAGCTCTATAATTCACCCCTCCACTTT.

This clonotype has a count of ten or more. The chain links TRBV12-3 or TRBV12-4 to TRBJ2-2; D gene ambiguous. With 4 bases removed from V and 5 bases from J, the gap between germline ends came to 8 bases. This CDR3 is built from 13 residues. CDR3 residues: CASSYRKTGELFF. Written as DNA, the CDR3 is TGTGCCAGCAGTTACCGGAAGACCGGGGAGCTGTTTTTT.

This clonotype was detected many times. The CDR3 sequence is CATSLFAGGGETQYF. Here the CDR3 DNA reads TGTGCCACCAGCCTATTCGCGGGGGGTGGGGAGACCCAGTACTTC. The chain combines TRBV15 with TRBJ2-5, with TRBD2 matching 8 bases. With 5 bases clipped from V and 5 bases from J, the junction kept 10 bases outside the gene matches. The CDR3 is 15 residues long. The germline V gene has CDR1 LNHNV and CDR2 YYDKDF (reference sequence).

This clonotype appeared many times. The chain couples TRBV15 to TRBJ2-1, with D maybe TRBD1 (6 bases). V shed 6 bases and J shed 3 bases, with 9 bases lying between them. This CDR3 comprises 13 residues. CDR1 is LNHNV and CDR2 is YYDKDF in the germline V gene (reference sequence). The CDR3 sequence: CATSSGDYNEQFF. The CDR3 DNA is TGTGCCACCAGTTCAGGGGACTACAATGAGCAGTTCTTC. The whole variable domain, remainder taken from reference TRBV15 and TRBJ2-1, is DAMVIQNPRYQVTQFGKPVTLSCSQTLNHNVMYWYQQKSSQAPKLLFHYYDKDFNNEADTPDNFQSRRPNTSFCFLDIRSPGLGDTAMYLCATSSGDYNEQFFGPGTRLTVL.

This clonotype was counted ten times or more. The chain links TRBV7-8 to TRBJ2-4; TRBD2 aligns across 11 bases. The germline V gene has CDR1 SGHVS and CDR2 FQNEAQ. This CDR3 is built from 16 residues. V dropped 5 bases and J dropped 8; count of bases not matched to a gene: 11. CDR3 DNA sequence: TGTGCCAGCAGCCAACTTACAACTAGCGGGAGTGACATTCAGTACTTC. It is translated as CASSQLTTSGSDIQYF.

This clonotype was found many times. The chain joins TRBV5-1 to TRBJ1-6; 9 bases fit TRBD1. The V segment lost 2 bases and the J segment 10 bases; nucleotides outside the gene matches: 13. This CDR3 has 17 residues. Germline-derived CDR1 and CDR2 are SGHRS and YFSETQ. The CDR3 nucleotides are TGCGCCAGCAGCTTAATCCCTCCGGGACAGGGTTACTCACCCCTCCACTTT. Residues: CASSLIPPGQGYSPLHF. The variable domain in full, with the rest retrieved from reference TRBV5-1 and TRBJ1-6, is KAGVTQTPRYLIKTRGQQVTLSCSPISGHRSVSWYQQTPGQGLQFLFEYFSETQRNKGNFPGRFSGRQFSNSRSEMNVSTLELGDSALYLCASSLIPPGQGYSPLHFGNGTRLTVT.

The chain employs TRBV6-4 and TRBJ1-4; a weak D match, TRBD1 (5 bases). Trimming cost V 10 bases and J 8 bases, with 14 bases left between them. CDR3 length equals 12 residues. The V gene's germline CDR1 is MRHNA and CDR2 SNTAGT. In DNA, the CDR3 is TGTGCCACTAAGAGCAGGGCCGAAAAACTGTTTTTT. Its translation is CATKSRAEKLFF.

The chain has TRBV20-1 and TRBJ2-5; a possible D gene is TRBD1 (5 bases). The DNA end is a closer match to TRBJ2-1, so the J assignment may be wrong. The CDR3 extends over 13 amino acids. Germline CDR1 reads DFQATT; CDR2 reads SNEGSKA (reference sequence). CDR3 nucleotide sequence: TGCAGTGCTAGTGGGATACAGGCGGATGAGCAGTTCTTC. Translating it yields CSASGIQADEQFF.

This clonotype came up many times. This chain links TRBV29-1 with TRBJ1-1, with a tentative D call TRBD1 (5 bases). Trimming took 7 bases from V and 0 from J, leaving 15 bases between them. The CDR3 consists of 14 residues. The germline CDR1 and CDR2 sequences are SQVTM and ANQGSEA. CDR3 amino acids: CSAGTRAMNTEAFF. CDR3 nucleotides: TGCAGCGCTGGGACCCGGGCGATGAACACTGAAGCTTTCTTT.

V gene TRBV2 combines with J gene TRBJ1-6, with 7 nucleotides matching TRBD1. The CDR3 contains 15 residues. The trim removed 6 bases at V and 7 bases at J, leaving 9 bases unmatched. Per the germline V gene, CDR1 is SNHLY and CDR2 is FYNNEI. The CDR3 here is CASRAGTDGNSPLHF. For the CDR3, the DNA is TGTGCCAGCAGGGCCGGGACAGATGGCAATTCACCCCTCCACTTT.

V usage is TRBV29-1 and J usage is TRBJ2-5; D gene unclear. The CDR3 extends over 13 amino acids. Trimming shortened V by 5 bases and J by 2 bases, and 12 bases separated the two germline ends. Germline CDR1 SQVTM, CDR2 ANQGSEA. CDR3 sequence: CSVRNRRQETQYF. CDR3 bases: TGCAGCGTTCGAAACCGCAGGCAAGAGACCCAGTACTTC.

V and J are TRBV29-1 and TRBJ2-1, with TRBD2 identical over 8 bases. CDR3 length: 17 residues. Looked up from germline, CDR1 is SQVTM and CDR2 is ANQGSEA. J lost 8 bases, V lost 1 base, and 16 bases had no gene match. The CDR3 DNA reads as TGCAGCGTTGAAGGGTTAGCGGGACCGAGTCCCCAGGATGAGCAGTTCTTC. It specifies CSVEGLAGPSPQDEQFF.

In this sample, this clonotype turned up many times. The chain has TRBV20-1 and TRBJ1-2; D is ambiguous. The ends were cut back, 8 bases at V and 5 bases at J, with 18 bases in the middle. CDR3 length: 13 amino acids. Germline-derived CDR1 and CDR2 are DFQATT and SNEGSKA (reference sequence). The CDR3 here is CSQIRTVGYGYTF. CDR3 DNA sequence: TGCAGTCAAATCCGGACGGTTGGATATGGCTACACCTTC.

This clonotype was counted many times. V is TRBV6-5 and J is TRBJ2-7; D remains unclear. Germline V gene sequence: CDR1 MNHEY, CDR2 SVGAGI. Trimming stripped 0 bases from V and 0 bases from J, with 12 bases between. The CDR3 runs to 16 residues. The CDR3 bases are TGTGCCAGCAGTTACTCGTTAACCAGAGCCTCCTACGAGCAGTACTTC. It encodes CASSYSLTRASYEQYF.

This clonotype was seen many times. Written as DNA, the CDR3 is TGTGCCAGCAGTGAAGCGGAACTGGGGGGGACTGAAGCTTTCTTT. It is translated as CASSEAELGGTEAFF. The chain links TRBV6-1 to TRBJ1-1, with D perhaps matching TRBD1 (5 bases). Per germline, CDR1 MNHNS and CDR2 SASEGT. The CDR3 sequence is 15 residues long. The germline V and J ends were trimmed by 0 bases and 5 bases, with 13 bases remaining between them.

The rearrangement links TRBV3-1 to TRBJ2-5; D is ambiguous. Trimming took 5 bases from V and 0 from J, leaving 16 bases between them. Per the germline V gene, CDR1 is LGHDT and CDR2 is YNNKEL (reference sequence). The CDR3 loop spans 16 amino acids. In DNA form, the CDR3 reads TGTGCCAGCAGCTCTGATTCCGAAGGGAACCAAGAGACCCAGTACTTC. It specifies CASSSDSEGNQETQYF.

J is TRBJ2-7 and V is TRBV7-2; 9 nucleotides align to TRBD2. V shed 6 bases and J 4 bases; nucleotides not matched to a gene: 10. Per germline, CDR1 SGHTA and CDR2 FQGNSA. The CDR3 spans 15 residues. The CDR3 region has the DNA TGTGCCAGCAGTCGTCCCGGGACTAGCATTTACGAGCAGTACTTC. Translation: CASSRPGTSIYEQYF.

The V and J genes are TRBV2 and TRBJ2-1; 7 bases fit TRBD2. This CDR3 has 17 amino acids. Looked up from germline, CDR1 is SNHLY and CDR2 is FYNNEI. Germline trimming cut 5 bases from V and 8 bases from J; bases unmatched to any gene: 18. Here the CDR3 DNA reads TGTGCCAGCAGTCCTCTACTTGGCGGGAGATTTTCCCATGAGCAGTTCTTC. This codes for CASSPLLGGRFSHEQFF.

This clonotype has a handful of counts. The chain uses TRBV4-1 and TRBJ1-2; tentatively, D is TRBD1 (5 bases). V lost 3 bases and J 4 bases, leaving 12 bases between the germline ends. Germline V gene sequence: CDR1 MGHRA, CDR2 YSYEKL. This CDR3 contains 14 residues. The CDR3 DNA follows: TGCGCCAGCAGCCAGCCCGGGACGGTCTATGGCTACACCTTC. Residues: CASSQPGTVYGYTF.

The rearrangement uses TRBV20-1 and TRBJ1-1; D call uncertain. Germline CDR1 DFQATT, CDR2 SNEGSKA (reference sequence). The CDR3 contains 11 residues. Trimming removed 6 bases from V and 3 bases from J, with 8 bases in between. CDR3 sequence (DNA): TGCAGTGCCCTACCGGACACTGAAGCTTTCTTT. Amino acids: CSALPDTEAFF.

The J gene is TRBJ2-7, the V gene TRBV19; 9 bases are a match to TRBD2. Per the germline V gene, CDR1 is LNHDA and CDR2 is SQIVND (reference sequence). Trimming took 4 bases from V and 0 from J; bases not matched to a gene: 10. The CDR3 has 17 amino acids. CDR3 coding DNA: TGTGCCAGTAGTACACCCTCTGGTAGCGGGAGCTCCTACGAGCAGTACTTC. Translating gives CASSTPSGSGSSYEQYF.